The next 25 T cell receptor beta chains were all read from a single sample in a study of identifying expanded T cells in peripheral blood. Profiling relied on immunoSEQ multiplex PCR, and the TCRdb table lists in-frame clones only, not all of them. The sample records about 78,000 clones, around nine tenths being singletons. The sample taken for sequencing was blood. The receptor set was obtained from a person between 18 and 75 years old in good health.

This clone was observed a few times. The chain joins TRBV2 to TRBJ1-1; D is unresolved. Germline V gene sequence: CDR1 SNHLY, CDR2 FYNNEI. The CDR3 covers 13 residues. The ends were cut back, 8 bases at V and 5 bases at J, with 15 bases in the middle. For the CDR3, the DNA is TGTGCCAGCGGCCGGGAGGGTTTGACTGAAGCTTTCTTT. Protein: CASGREGLTEAFF.

Here the CDR3 DNA reads TGTGCCAGCAGCTTAGGTCCAGGTATGGACGAGCAGTACTTC. Protein sequence: CASSLGPGMDEQYF. The chain is built from TRBV7-6 and TRBJ2-7; D is undetermined. CDR1 is SGHVS, CDR2 FNYEAQ, per germline. Trimming cost V 1 base and J 5 bases, with 12 bases left between them. CDR3 size: 14 residues.

The V call is TRBV7-8, the J call TRBJ1-4; 7 nucleotides agree with TRBD1. The J segment lost 2 bases and the V segment lost 1 base, leaving 1 base of the junction unmatched. The CDR3 has 15 amino acids. Looked up from germline, CDR1 is SGHVS and CDR2 is FQNEAQ. CDR3 in DNA: TGTGCCAGCAGCTTAGAGGGGGCCACTAATGAAAAACTGTTTTTT. Protein sequence: CASSLEGATNEKLFF.

The CDR3, as DNA: TGTGCCAGCAGTTACTTCGTAGCTGGGGCCAACGTCCTGACTTTC. Translated: CASSYFVAGANVLTF. This chain links TRBV6-5 with TRBJ2-6; D is uncertain. The CDR3 has 15 amino acids. Trimming took off 1 base at V and 2 bases at J, with 6 bases between the two ends. In germline, CDR1 is MNHEY, CDR2 SVGAGI.

The chain combines TRBV7-8 with TRBJ2-3; 9 bases map to TRBD1. CDR3 length equals 16 residues. The J segment lost 4 bases and the V segment lost 6 bases, leaving 11 bases of the junction unmatched. Germline V gives CDR1 SGHVS, CDR2 FQNEAQ. In nucleotides, the CDR3 is TGTGCCAGCAGTTCACAGGGGGCGCCTTCCCCAGATACGCAGTATTTT. Translating it yields CASSSQGAPSPDTQYF.

V gene TRBV18 combines with J gene TRBJ2-1; 10 bases are shared with TRBD1. The V gene's germline CDR1 is KGHSH and CDR2 LQKENI. CDR3 length: 15 residues. With V trimmed by 5 bases and J by 7 bases, 8 bases remained unmatched. The DNA of the CDR3 is TGTGCCAGCTCATCCGGGACAGGGGTTTGGAATGAGCAGTTCTTC. Amino acids: CASSSGTGVWNEQFF.

This chain links TRBV28 with TRBJ1-5; a weak D match, TRBD1 (5 bases). This CDR3 spans 18 amino acids. The ends were cut back, 3 bases at V and 0 bases at J, with 18 bases in the middle. Germline CDR1 and CDR2: MDHEN and SYDVKM. The CDR3 region has the DNA TGTGCCAGCAGTTTGCAGGGCCTCCCTGTTTATAGCAATCAGCCCCAGCATTTT. Its protein is CASSLQGLPVYSNQPQHF.

CDR3 nucleotides: TGTGCCAGCAGTCCGGACTATTACGAGCAGTACTTC. This codes for CASSPDYYEQYF. This sequence joins TRBV27 and TRBJ2-7; perhaps TRBD2 as D (6 bases). Per germline, CDR1 MNHEY and CDR2 SMNVEV (reference sequence). V was pared by 5 bases and J by 4 bases, with 9 bases between. The CDR3 loop spans 12 amino acids.

This clone appeared a few times. This chain joins TRBV2 and TRBJ1-6; a weak D match, TRBD1 (5 bases). Germline V gene lookup returns CDR1 SNHLY and CDR2 FYNNEI. This CDR3 is built from 15 residues. V dropped 4 bases and J dropped 6 bases, with 13 bases sitting between them. The CDR3 DNA follows: TGTGCCAGCAGTGTTTGGGGCCTCCCTAATTCACCCCTCCACTTT. It is translated as CASSVWGLPNSPLHF. Complete variable domain (other parts from reference TRBV2 and TRBJ1-6): EPEVTQTPSHQVTQMGQEVILRCVPISNHLYFYWYRQILGQKVEFLVSFYNNEISEKSEIFDDQFSVERPDGSNFTLKIRSTKLEDSAMYFCASSVWGLPNSPLHFGNGTRLTVT.

The V and J genes are TRBV15 and TRBJ2-7, with D possibly being TRBD2 (7 bases). The germline V and J ends were trimmed by 1 base and 5 bases, with 18 bases remaining between them. The germline CDR1 and CDR2 sequences are LNHNV and YYDKDF (reference sequence). This CDR3 comprises 16 residues. DNA of the CDR3: TGTGCCACCAGCAGAGCTTGGGGGGGCGCGAAGGACGAGCAGTACTTC. Translated: CATSRAWGGAKDEQYF.

The rearrangement uses TRBV10-3 and TRBJ2-1; 8 bases are shared with TRBD1. Per germline, CDR1 ENHRY and CDR2 SYGVKD. V lost 6 bases, J lost 2 bases, and 0 bases stayed unmatched. This CDR3 region has 13 residues. CDR3 amino acids: CAIRQGAYNEQFF. The CDR3 DNA reads as TGTGCCATCAGACAGGGGGCCTACAATGAGCAGTTCTTC.

V gene TRBV6-5 combines with J gene TRBJ2-7, with D possibly being TRBD1 (6 bases). This CDR3 spans 14 amino acids. The V end was cut by 3 bases, the J end by 2 bases, with 11 bases between. Per the germline V gene, CDR1 is MNHEY and CDR2 is SVGAGI. The chain's CDR3 is CASSYSGQTYEQYF. DNA for the CDR3: TGTGCCAGCAGTTATTCCGGACAGACCTACGAGCAGTACTTC.

This chain joins TRBV4-3 and TRBJ2-3; weak D call: TRBD1 (5 bases). The CDR3 is 16 amino acids. Per the germline V gene, CDR1 is LGHNA and CDR2 is YSLEER. Trimming cost V 1 base and J 6 bases, with 17 bases left between them. DNA for the CDR3: TGCGCCAGCAGCCAAGTTGCCGGCAGGGCTGGCGATACGCAGTATTTT. Residues: CASSQVAGRAGDTQYF.

The chain recombines TRBV7-9 with TRBJ2-1; weak D call: TRBD2 (6 bases). Germline V lookup: CDR1 SEHNR, CDR2 FQNEAQ (reference sequence). This CDR3 contains 15 residues. V was clipped by 0 bases and J by 2 bases, with 8 bases between them. The CDR3 region is CASSLALAPYNEQFF. The CDR3 DNA is TGTGCCAGCAGCTTAGCCCTAGCGCCCTACAATGAGCAGTTCTTC.

V gene TRBV19 combines with J gene TRBJ2-5; D call uncertain. The ends were cut back, 7 bases at V and 4 bases at J, with 7 bases in the middle. Germline values: CDR1 LNHDA, CDR2 SQIVND (reference sequence). CDR3 length: 11 residues. CDR3 amino acids: CASMWGETQYF. The CDR3, as DNA: TGTGCCAGTATGTGGGGAGAGACCCAGTACTTC.

The chain couples TRBV28 to TRBJ2-7; TRBD2 matches at 7 bases. The V gene end was trimmed by 5 bases and the J gene end by 4 bases; junction bases not matched to a gene: 8. Germline V gene sequence: CDR1 MDHEN, CDR2 SYDVKM. The CDR3 runs to 14 residues. Here the CDR3 reads CASSLPVGGYEQYF. The CDR3 region has the DNA TGTGCCAGCAGTCTCCCCGTCGGGGGGTACGAGCAGTACTTC.

The chain couples TRBV29-1 to TRBJ2-7; 8 bases fit TRBD2. The CDR3 runs 13 residues. Germline CDR1 is SQVTM and CDR2 is ANQGSEA. V shed 7 bases and J 2 bases; nucleotides not matched to a gene: 7. The CDR3 sequence is CSARRGGTYEQYF. CDR3 bases: TGCAGCGCCCGCCGGGGGGGGACCTACGAGCAGTACTTC.

The rearrangement uses TRBV7-9 and TRBJ2-7; TRBD1 agrees at 7 bases. Germline CDR1 SEHNR, CDR2 FQNEAQ (reference sequence). The CDR3 is 11 amino acids. J lost 9 bases, V lost 8 bases, and 7 bases had no gene match. DNA for the CDR3: TGTGCCAGCGCACAGGGGAGTGGGCAGTACTTC. Amino acids: CASAQGSGQYF.

V gene TRBV19 combines with J gene TRBJ2-7; no clear D gene. This CDR3 spans 13 amino acids. The germline V gene has CDR1 LNHDA and CDR2 SQIVND (reference sequence). V was clipped by 7 bases and J by 3 bases, with 13 bases between them. The CDR3 DNA reads as TGTGCCAGTAAAGGCCCAGATTACTACGAGCAGTACTTC. Its translation is CASKGPDYYEQYF.

The chain has TRBV19 and TRBJ2-5; 8 bases map to TRBD2. The trim removed 3 bases at V and 5 bases at J, leaving 8 bases unmatched. CDR3 length: 15 residues. Germline V gene sequence: CDR1 LNHDA, CDR2 SQIVND (reference sequence). The CDR3 region is CASSMEGAGVETQYF. The CDR3 region has the DNA TGTGCCAGTAGTATGGAGGGAGCGGGGGTGGAGACCCAGTACTTC.

The chain links TRBV28 to TRBJ2-7; D possibly corresponds to TRBD2 (7 bases). The germline V gene has CDR1 MDHEN and CDR2 SYDVKM. The V end lost 6 bases, the J end lost 0 bases, and 15 bases lay between the germline ends. This CDR3 is 15 amino acids long. The CDR3 is CASSPAGALSYEQYF. The CDR3 DNA reads as TGTGCCAGCAGCCCCGCGGGGGCCCTCTCCTACGAGCAGTACTTC. Combining the CDR3 with reference TRBV28 and TRBJ2-7 gives the whole variable domain DVKVTQSSRYLVKRTGEKVFLECVQDMDHENMFWYRQDPGLGLRLIYFSYDVKMKEKGDIPEGYSVSREKKERFSLILESASTNQTSMYLCASSPAGALSYEQYFGPGTRLTVT.

The chain recombines TRBV29-1 with TRBJ1-2, with D possibly TRBD1 on 5 matching bases. This CDR3 spans 15 amino acids. The V end lost 6 bases, the J end lost 0 bases, and 17 bases lay between the germline ends. The germline V gene has CDR1 SQVTM and CDR2 ANQGSEA. The CDR3 DNA sequence: TGCAGCGTAGAGGGCCCGACGGGGGCTAACTATGGCTACACCTTC. Translating gives CSVEGPTGANYGYTF.

CDR3 loop: CASSSTDYRETQYF. The CDR3 DNA reads TGTGCCAGCAGTTCCACCGACTACCGGGAGACCCAGTACTTC. The chain recombines TRBV6-5 with TRBJ2-5; a weak D match, TRBD2 (5 bases). CDR1 is MNHEY, CDR2 SVGAGI, per germline. CDR3 length equals 14 residues. The V gene lost 4 bases and the J gene lost 5 bases, with 14 bases spanning the gap.

The genes are TRBV7-9 and TRBJ2-7; D is unclear. The V end lost 1 base, the J end lost 3 bases, and 7 bases lay between the germline ends. Germline assignment: CDR1 SEHNR and CDR2 FQNEAQ (reference sequence). This CDR3 is built from 13 residues. CDR3 in amino acids: CASSLDPNYEQYF. The CDR3 DNA reads as TGTGCCAGCAGCTTAGACCCGAACTACGAGCAGTACTTC.

The chain couples TRBV30 to TRBJ2-5; D unclear. V shed 0 bases and J shed 4 bases, with 6 bases lying between them. This CDR3 region has 12 residues. Germline assignment: CDR1 GTSNPN and CDR2 SVGIG (reference sequence). This CDR3 reads CAWSVVGETQYF. In DNA form, the CDR3 reads TGTGCCTGGAGTGTTGTGGGAGAGACCCAGTACTTC.